This T cell receptor (beta chain) comes out of a study of T cells in localized non-small cell lung cancer. The study's findings and limits: The highest T cell clonality was in uninvolved adjacent lung, above tumor.

This clone was seen a few times. Its antigen is as yet unknown. The method was immunoSEQ multiplex PCR; TCRdb's version includes in-frame clones alone and lacks a portion of them. Of about 40,000 clones in the sample, about 86% were seen once. The germline V gene encodes CDR1 MDHEN and CDR2 SYDVKM. This CDR3 has 16 amino acids. V was shortened by 2 bases and J by 0 bases, with 11 bases between the two germline ends. The chain couples TRBV28 to TRBJ1-5; D not resolved. The sample consisted of peripheral blood, taken before any cancer treatment. The receptor was isolated from a man between 40 and 70 years old with stage I lung adenocarcinoma. The CDR3 nucleotides are TGTGCCAGCAGTTTAACTTCAAGTACTAGCAATCAGCCCCAGCATTTT. This sequence encodes CASSLTSSTSNQPQHF.